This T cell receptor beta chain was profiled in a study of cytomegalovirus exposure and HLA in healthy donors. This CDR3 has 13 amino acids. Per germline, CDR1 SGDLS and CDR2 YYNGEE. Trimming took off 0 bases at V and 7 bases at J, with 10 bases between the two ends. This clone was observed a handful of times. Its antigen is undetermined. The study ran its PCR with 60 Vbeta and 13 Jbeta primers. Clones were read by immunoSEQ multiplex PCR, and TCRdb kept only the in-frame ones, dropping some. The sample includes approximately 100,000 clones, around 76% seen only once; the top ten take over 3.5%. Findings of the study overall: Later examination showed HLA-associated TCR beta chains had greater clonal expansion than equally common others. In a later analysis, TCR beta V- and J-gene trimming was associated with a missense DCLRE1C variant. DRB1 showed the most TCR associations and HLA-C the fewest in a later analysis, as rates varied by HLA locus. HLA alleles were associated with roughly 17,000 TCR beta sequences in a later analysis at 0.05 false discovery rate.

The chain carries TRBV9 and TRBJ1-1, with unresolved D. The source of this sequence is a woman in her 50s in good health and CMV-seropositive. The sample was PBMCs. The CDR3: CASSVGTALEAFF. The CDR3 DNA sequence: TGTGCCAGCAGCGTAGGTACAGCCCTTGAAGCTTTCTTT.